This TCR beta chain derives from a study of cytomegalovirus exposure and HLA in healthy donors. In the study overall: From about 200 million T cells, an earlier analysis saw 100 million to 140 million unique TCR beta sequences.

The CDR3 is 11 amino acids. V was cut by 5 bases and J by 6 bases, with 9 bases left in between. CDR1 and CDR2 (germline): SGHDT, YYEEEE. About this clone itself: Its antigen is unidentified.

PCR involved 60 Vbeta and 13 Jbeta primers. Authors' processing steps: Unique TCR beta chains totaled some 88 million in a later count, with roughly 12 million of them shared. Generated by immunoSEQ multiplex PCR, the TCRdb table keeps only in-frame clones and is missing some. D and trimming come from the DNA, and the V and J calls and clone size come from that table. The sample includes about 210,000 clones, about 82% of them seen just once. Notes on the study in general: Diagnosis of cytomegalovirus status made by the classifier reportedly showed high specificity and sensitivity.

The receptor's source is a man aged 25 to 45 in good health and CMV-seronegative. Sequencing was done on a sample of PBMCs. The J gene is TRBJ2-7, the V gene TRBV5-6; D is perhaps TRBD1 (6 bases). CDR3 protein: CASSSGVEQYF. DNA for the CDR3: TGTGCCAGCAGTTCAGGGGTCGAGCAGTACTTC.